This entry lists 21 T cell receptor beta chains sequenced from one sample in a study of cytomegalovirus exposure and HLA in healthy donors. PCR amplification relied on 60 Vbeta primers (plus 13 Jbeta primers). The assay was immunoSEQ multiplex PCR, and TCRdb's table has in-frame clones only and misses some. The sample has over 100,000 clones, under 85% seen once. Material for sequencing was PBMCs. The receptors come from a man aged 25-45 years in good health and CMV-seropositive.

This rearrangement joins TRBV7-9 to TRBJ2-7; 7 bases align to TRBD1. CDR3 length: 16 residues. J was trimmed by 5 bases and V by 1 base; bases with no gene match: 11. Germline V lookup: CDR1 SEHNR, CDR2 FQNEAQ (reference sequence). CDR3 DNA: TGTGCCAGCAGCTTAGGAAGAACTACAGGGGACCACGAGCAGTACTTC. It codes for CASSLGRTTGDHEQYF.

The V and J genes are TRBV6-5 and TRBJ1-1, with D maybe TRBD1 (6 bases). CDR3 length: 15 residues. The V end was cut by 0 bases, the J end by 1 base, with 9 bases between. Germline-derived CDR1 and CDR2 are MNHEY and SVGAGI. The CDR3 nucleotides read TGTGCCAGCAGTTACTCCCCACAGGGGAACACTGAAGCTTTCTTT. Translation gives CASSYSPQGNTEAFF.

The J gene is TRBJ1-5, the V gene TRBV2; D not resolved. The CDR3 consists of 14 residues. From germline, CDR1 is SNHLY and CDR2 FYNNEI. Trimming stripped 1 base from V and 3 bases from J, with 7 bases between. The DNA for the CDR3 is TGTGCCAGCAGTGAAGGCAGGTACAATCAGCCCCAGCATTTT. Amino acids: CASSEGRYNQPQHF.

This clone was observed a handful of times. The chain joins TRBV21-1 to TRBJ1-3; the D call of TRBD1 is as the table states it, not checked on the DNA. TRBV21-1 is given as a pseudogene. This CDR3 is built from 13 residues. CDR3 DNA sequence: TGTGCCAGCATAACAGGTACTGGAAACACCATATATTTT. Translation: CASITGTGNTIYF.

V and J are TRBV2 and TRBJ1-6; D may be TRBD1 (6 bases). V was clipped by 6 bases and J by 4 bases, with 19 bases between them. The germline gives CDR1 SNHLY, CDR2 FYNNEI. There are 17 residues in the CDR3. Written as DNA, the CDR3 is TGTGCCAGCAGGCTAGCGGAGGGGGTACAGTATAATTCACCCCTCCACTTT. Protein sequence: CASRLAEGVQYNSPLHF.

This clone has a count of ten or more. V usage is TRBV6-6 and J usage is TRBJ1-4, with D unclear. The CDR3 has 14 residues. V lost 2 bases and J 2 bases, leaving 6 bases between the germline ends. Germline V gene sequence: CDR1 MNHNY, CDR2 SVGAGI (reference sequence). DNA of the CDR3: TGTGCCAGCAGTTACCGGAGTACTAATGAAAAACTGTTTTTT. Amino acids: CASSYRSTNEKLFF.

This sequence joins TRBV5-4 and TRBJ1-4, with D possibly being TRBD1 (5 bases). Germline assignment: CDR1 SGHNT and CDR2 YYREEE (reference sequence). This CDR3 is 14 amino acids long. V lost 2 bases and J lost 8, with 13 bases in between. In DNA form, the CDR3 reads TGTGCCAGCAGCTTATACCAGGGTGGCGAAAAACTGTTTTTT. Translation: CASSLYQGGEKLFF.

The V and J genes are TRBV6-1 and TRBJ2-7; 10 nucleotides agree with TRBD2. V was clipped by 5 bases and J by 0 bases; unmatched bases: 1. The germline gives CDR1 MNHNS, CDR2 SASEGT. This CDR3 is built from 14 residues. The CDR3 nucleotides are TGTGCCAGCAGTCCTAGCGGGAGCTCCTACGAGCAGTACTTC. The encoded protein is CASSPSGSSYEQYF.

This chain connects TRBV5-1 to TRBJ2-5, with a tentative D call TRBD2 (5 bases). V was trimmed by 0 bases and J by 5 bases, leaving 11 bases between them. Looked up from germline, CDR1 is SGHRS and CDR2 is YFSETQ. This CDR3 contains 14 residues. Here the CDR3 reads CASSLETRGETQYF. The CDR3 DNA follows: TGCGCCAGCAGCTTGGAGACTCGCGGGGAGACCCAGTACTTC.

The chain links TRBV5-1 to TRBJ2-7; 7 nucleotides line up with TRBD1. V dropped 4 bases and J dropped 3; count of bases not matched to a gene: 4. Germline values: CDR1 SGHRS, CDR2 YFSETQ. CDR3 length equals 13 residues. DNA of the CDR3: TGCGCCAGCAGCGACGGACAGGACTACGAGCAGTACTTC. This sequence encodes CASSDGQDYEQYF.

The chain recombines TRBV4-3 with TRBJ2-3; D might be TRBD2 (5 bases). The CDR3 runs to 18 residues. V dropped 2 bases and J dropped 0 bases, with 18 bases sitting between them. The germline gives CDR1 LGHNA, CDR2 YSLEER. The CDR3 bases are TGCGCCAGCAGCCAACGCCTCCCCGGGGTGGCTAGCACAGATACGCAGTATTTT. Amino acid sequence: CASSQRLPGVASTDTQYF.

This chain joins TRBV19 and TRBJ2-2, with D hard to call. V was pared by 5 bases and J by 6 bases, with 13 bases between. The CDR3 contains 14 residues. From germline, CDR1 is LNHDA and CDR2 SQIVND (reference sequence). The CDR3 region has the DNA TGTGCCAGTAGTTACTGGGCCCACCCCGGGGAGCTGTTTTTT. Its translation is CASSYWAHPGELFF.

This clone was detected a few times. The chain uses TRBV5-1 and TRBJ2-2, with D possibly TRBD2 on 5 matching bases. CDR1 is SGHRS, CDR2 YFSETQ, per germline. V was cut by 0 bases and J by 3 bases, with 12 bases left in between. The CDR3 runs to 16 residues. CDR3 in amino acids: CASSLATGSDTGELFF. CDR3 nucleotides: TGCGCCAGCAGCTTGGCCACGGGGTCAGACACCGGGGAGCTGTTTTTT. Full variable domain (rest looked up from reference TRBV5-1 and TRBJ2-2): KAGVTQTPRYLIKTRGQQVTLSCSPISGHRSVSWYQQTPGQGLQFLFEYFSETQRNKGNFPGRFSGRQFSNSRSEMNVSTLELGDSALYLCASSLATGSDTGELFFGEGSRLTVL.

The J gene is TRBJ2-7, the V gene TRBV18; 7 bases line up with TRBD1. The CDR3 loop spans 14 amino acids. Germline values: CDR1 KGHSH, CDR2 LQKENI. Trimming took 6 bases from V and 2 from J; bases not matched to a gene: 7. CDR3 sequence reads: CASSLGTATYEQYF. CDR3 bases: TGTGCCAGCTCGCTGGGGACAGCGACCTACGAGCAGTACTTC.

The rearrangement joins TRBV7-2 to TRBJ2-5; D perhaps matches TRBD1 (6 bases). The germline CDR1 and CDR2 sequences are SGHTA and FQGNSA. This CDR3 spans 14 amino acids. The V and J ends lost 0 bases and 3 bases respectively, with 8 bases between them. The CDR3 bases are TGTGCCAGCAGCTTAGCGGGGGCCAAAGAGACCCAGTACTTC. Protein: CASSLAGAKETQYF. Full variable domain (outside the CDR3, taken from reference TRBV7-2 and TRBJ2-5): GAGVSQSPSNKVTEKGKDVELRCDPISGHTALYWYRQSLGQGLEFLIYFQGNSAPDKSGLPSDRFSAERTGGSVSTLTIQRTQQEDSAVYLCASSLAGAKETQYFGPGTRLLVL.

The chain has TRBV5-1 and TRBJ2-1; TRBD1 is a possible D gene (5 bases). The CDR3 sequence is 13 residues long. The germline CDR1 and CDR2 sequences are SGHRS and YFSETQ. V was trimmed by 3 bases and J by 4 bases, leaving 8 bases between them. The CDR3 spells CASSSDTYNEQFF. The CDR3 DNA reads as TGCGCCAGCAGCTCGGACACATACAATGAGCAGTTCTTC.

The chain recombines TRBV5-1 with TRBJ2-7; 8 bases are shared with TRBD1. Germline CDR1 and CDR2: SGHRS and YFSETQ. The CDR3 has 16 residues. J was trimmed by 0 bases and V by 4 bases; bases with no gene match: 9. CDR3 sequence reads: CASSPQGGISSYEQYF. Written as DNA, the CDR3 is TGCGCCAGCAGCCCACAGGGGGGAATCAGCTCCTACGAGCAGTACTTC.

The chain joins TRBV6-1 to TRBJ1-5; the D gene is possibly TRBD1 (5 bases). The CDR3 length is 13 residues. Between the trimmed V and J ends, which lost 8 bases and 6 bases, there was a span of 14 bases. The germline gives CDR1 MNHNS, CDR2 SASEGT. The CDR3 region has the DNA TGTGCCAGCTCACTCGGGGGGACTCAGCCCCAGCATTTT. Amino acids: CASSLGGTQPQHF.

The chain has TRBV19 and TRBJ1-5; 7 bases are a match to TRBD1. Germline CDR1 is LNHDA and CDR2 is SQIVND (reference sequence). V lost 7 bases and J lost 4; bases outside the gene matches: 10. This CDR3 spans 15 amino acids. CDR3 protein: CASTPGTVRNQPQHF. In DNA, the CDR3 is TGTGCCAGTACGCCCGGGACAGTAAGGAATCAGCCCCAGCATTTT.

This sequence joins TRBV9 and TRBJ1-3; a possible D gene is TRBD1 (5 bases). CDR3 length: 16 residues. Between the trimmed V and J ends, which lost 3 bases and 0 bases, there was a span of 13 bases. From germline, CDR1 is SGDLS and CDR2 YYNGEE. The CDR3, as DNA: TGTGCCAGCAGCGCGGACAAGGCAAGCTCTGGAAACACCATATATTTT. The encoded protein is CASSADKASSGNTIYF.

Only a few counts were recorded for this clone. The genes are TRBV6-5 and TRBJ1-5; D perhaps matches TRBD1 (6 bases). V dropped 5 bases and J dropped 2 bases, with 10 bases sitting between them. The CDR3 has 14 amino acids. Germline CDR1 MNHEY, CDR2 SVGAGI. The CDR3 DNA reads TGTGCCAGCAGTGCAGGGGACGGCAATCAGCCCCAGCATTTT. As protein: CASSAGDGNQPQHF.